This T cell receptor (beta chain) was recorded in a study of T cell repertoires in cytomegalovirus infection. At the level of the study: From public TCR beta signatures came an indication of both CMV infection and matching HLA type.

This clonotype was picked up a small number of times. What it recognizes is unknown. This CDR3 has 15 residues. Germline trimming cut 5 bases from V and 5 bases from J; bases unmatched to any gene: 7. Germline assignment: CDR1 SEHNR and CDR2 FQNEAQ (reference sequence). Study-wide findings and caveats: HLA-C-restricted, CMV-specific TCR beta clonotypes were dominant ex vivo.

TCRdb re-derived calls from the reads in MiXCR, one entry per CDR3 protein. The sample lists some 170,000 distinct CDR3 sequences, about a sixth seen once, with approximately 25% in the top ten. This TCR came from a human donor in good health (CMV status not recorded). Some clones in this sample may be carry-over from other donors' samples. The specimen sequenced was CD8+ T cells from PBMCs. The chain links TRBV7-9 to TRBJ2-1, with 9 bases lining up with TRBD2. This chain's CDR3 is CASSLRGGDHNEQFF. The CDR3 DNA is TGTGCCAGCAGCCTGCGGGGGGGCGACCACAATGAGCAGTTCTTC.